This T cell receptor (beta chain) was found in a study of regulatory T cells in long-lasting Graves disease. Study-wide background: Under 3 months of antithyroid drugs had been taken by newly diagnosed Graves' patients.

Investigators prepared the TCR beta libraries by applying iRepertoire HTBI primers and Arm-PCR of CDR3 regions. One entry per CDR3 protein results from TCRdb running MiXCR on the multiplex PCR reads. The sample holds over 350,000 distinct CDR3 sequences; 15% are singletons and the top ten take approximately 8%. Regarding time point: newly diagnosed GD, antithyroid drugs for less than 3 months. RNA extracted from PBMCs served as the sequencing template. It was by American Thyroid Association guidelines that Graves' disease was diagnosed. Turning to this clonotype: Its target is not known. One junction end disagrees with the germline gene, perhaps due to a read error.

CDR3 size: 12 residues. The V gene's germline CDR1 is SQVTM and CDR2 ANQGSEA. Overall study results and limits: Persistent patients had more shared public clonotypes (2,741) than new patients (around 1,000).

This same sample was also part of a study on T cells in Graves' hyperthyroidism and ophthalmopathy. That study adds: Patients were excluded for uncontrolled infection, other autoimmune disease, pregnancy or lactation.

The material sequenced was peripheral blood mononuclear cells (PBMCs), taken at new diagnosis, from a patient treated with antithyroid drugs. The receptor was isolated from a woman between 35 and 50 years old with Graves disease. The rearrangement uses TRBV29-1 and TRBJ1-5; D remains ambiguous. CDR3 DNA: TGCAGCGGTGGCGAATTCAATCAGCTCCAGCATTTT. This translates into CSGGEFNQLQHF.